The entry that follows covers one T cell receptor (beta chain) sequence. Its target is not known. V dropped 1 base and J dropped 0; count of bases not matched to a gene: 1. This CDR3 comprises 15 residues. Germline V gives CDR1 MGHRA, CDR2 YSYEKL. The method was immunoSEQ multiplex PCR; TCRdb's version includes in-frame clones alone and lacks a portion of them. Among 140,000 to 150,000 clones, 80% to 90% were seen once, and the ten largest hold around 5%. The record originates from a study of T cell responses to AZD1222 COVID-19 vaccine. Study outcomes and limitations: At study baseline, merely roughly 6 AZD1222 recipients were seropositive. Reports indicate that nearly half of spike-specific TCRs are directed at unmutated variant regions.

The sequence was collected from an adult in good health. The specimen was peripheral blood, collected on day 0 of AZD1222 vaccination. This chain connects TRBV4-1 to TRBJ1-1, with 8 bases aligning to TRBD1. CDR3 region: CASSQGTGMNTEAFF. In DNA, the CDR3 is TGCGCCAGCAGCCAAGGGACAGGGATGAACACTGAAGCTTTCTTT.